Shown below are 17 T cell receptor beta chains from a single sample sequenced in a study of T cells in Graves' hyperthyroidism and ophthalmopathy. Amplified TCR beta CDR3 regions came from RNA transcripts. In the first-round RT-PCR of the TCR CDR3, the HTBI primer set was used. TCRdb used MiXCR to reprocess the multiplex PCR reads, holding one entry per CDR3 protein. The table lists fewer than 550,000 distinct CDR3 sequences, 15% to 18% of them singletons. Input material: blood. The receptor set was obtained from a woman under 30 with Graves' hyperthyroidism.

This clonotype was seen just once. J is TRBJ2-5 and V is TRBV28, with unresolved D. Germline loops: CDR1 MDHEN, CDR2 SYDVKM. Trimming removed 6 bases at V and 5 bases at J, with 7 bases between. CDR3 length: 11 residues. CDR3 protein: CASRAEETQYF. Here the CDR3 DNA reads TGTGCCAGCAGGGCGGAGGAGACCCAGTACTTC.

Points on this clonotype: This may arise from a read error, as a much more abundant clone is one base away. The chain links TRBV20-1 to TRBJ2-7, with 11 bases lining up with TRBD2. CDR1 is DFQATT and CDR2 is SNEGSKA in the germline V gene (reference sequence). The CDR3 contains 13 residues. J was trimmed by 9 bases and V by 4 bases; bases with no gene match: 8. The CDR3 DNA follows: TGCAGTGCTACTGTGACTAGCGGGAAACTGCAGTACTTC. The encoded protein is CSATVTSGKLQYF.

The chain employs TRBV10-3 and TRBJ1-5; D uncertain. The length of the CDR3 is 14 residues. The germline gives CDR1 ENHRY, CDR2 SYGVKD. V lost 3 bases to trimming and J lost 3 bases, with 9 bases between them. The chain's CDR3 is CAISDGRDNQPQHF. The CDR3 nucleotides are TGTGCCATCAGTGATGGAAGGGACAATCAGCCCCAGCATTTT.

The chain joins TRBV7-2 to TRBJ2-5; 12 bases are shared with TRBD2. The ends lost 1 base at V and 3 bases at J; junction bases unmatched: 6. CDR3 length: 17 residues. Germline CDR1 SGHTA, CDR2 FQGNSA. The CDR3 is CASSLELGLAGKETQYF. The CDR3 DNA sequence: TGTGCCAGCAGCTTAGAACTTGGACTAGCGGGGAAAGAGACCCAGTACTTC.

A word on this clonotype: Being one base from a much bigger clone, this may be a read error. This chain joins TRBV6-2 or TRBV6-3 and TRBJ1-3; the match to TRBD1 covers 9 bases. The CDR3 extends over 17 amino acids. The germline gives CDR1 MNHEY, CDR2 SVGEGT. CDR3 nucleotides: TGTGCCAGCAGTCCCGGGACAGGGACGAGAACTGGAACCACCATATATTTT. This translates into CASSPGTGTRTGTTIYF.

About this clonotype itself: A clone one base away is much larger, so this may be a read error. The V gene is TRBV18, the J gene TRBJ2-7, with D uncertain. The ends were cut back, 4 bases at V and 0 bases at J, with 13 bases in the middle. The CDR3 is 15 amino acids. Germline-derived CDR1 and CDR2 are KGHSH and LQKENI. In DNA, the CDR3 is TGTGCCAGCTCACAGCCCGACCGCCTCTCCTACGAGCAGTACTTC. Protein product: CASSQPDRLSYEQYF.

Ten or more counts support this clonotype. Here the CDR3 DNA reads TGTGCCAGCTCACCACGAGTAAGCGGGAATGCAGATACGCAGTATTTT. It yields the protein CASSPRVSGNADTQYF. The chain joins TRBV18 to TRBJ2-3; 7 bases line up with TRBD2. V shed 1 base and J 4 bases; nucleotides not matched to a gene: 8. The germline V gene has CDR1 KGHSH and CDR2 LQKENI. The CDR3 runs to 16 residues.

The gene calls are TRBV9 and TRBJ2-7; D is possibly TRBD2 (6 bases). Trimming took 4 bases from V and 4 from J, leaving 12 bases between them. Per germline, CDR1 SGDLS and CDR2 YYNGEE. The CDR3 extends over 13 amino acids. The CDR3 is CASSPRDSYEQYF. The CDR3 DNA is TGTGCCAGCAGCCCGCGGGACTCATACGAGCAGTACTTC.

This clonotype was found a few times. The rearrangement joins TRBV7-8 to TRBJ2-7, with TRBD2 matching over 15 bases. V lost 4 bases, J lost 4 bases, and 8 bases stayed unmatched. The CDR3 extends over 17 amino acids. Germline V gives CDR1 SGHVS, CDR2 FQNEAQ. CDR3 sequence reads: CASSSQGLAGGAYEQYF. For the CDR3, the DNA is TGTGCCAGCAGCTCACAAGGACTAGCGGGAGGGGCGTACGAGCAGTACTTC.

This sequence joins TRBV19 and TRBJ2-7, with TRBD2 matching over 7 bases. V was pared by 1 base and J by 6 bases, with 9 bases of the junction left unmatched. The length of the CDR3 is 15 residues. CDR1 and CDR2 from the germline V gene are LNHDA and SQIVND (reference sequence). Written as DNA, the CDR3 is TGTGCCAGTAGTATAGCTGGCGGGAGAGGGAGCGAGCAGTACTTC. Its translation: CASSIAGGRGSEQYF. Complete variable domain (other parts from reference TRBV19 and TRBJ2-7): DGGITQSPKYLFRKEGQNVTLSCEQNLNHDAMYWYRQDPGQGLRLIYYSQIVNDFQKGDIAEGYSVSREKKESFPLTVTSAQKNPTAFYLCASSIAGGRGSEQYFGPGTRLTVT.

As to this clonotype: The junction shows a germline mismatch at one end, possibly a read error. This chain uses TRBV2 with TRBJ1-2; 9 bases line up with TRBD1. The CDR3 extends over 16 amino acids. The V gene's germline CDR1 is SNHLY and CDR2 FYNNEI. CDR3 protein: CASSEARTGANYDYTF. CDR3 coding DNA: TGTGCCAGCAGTGAAGCGCGGACAGGGGCTAACTATGACTACACCTTC.

The rearrangement joins TRBV20-1 to TRBJ2-7; 12 positions agree with TRBD2. The length of the CDR3 is 15 residues. Germline V CDR1 and CDR2: DFQATT, SNEGSKA (reference sequence). Trimming cost V 1 base and J 9 bases; bases outside gene matches: 10. The CDR3 nucleotides read TGCAGTGCTAGAGGGACTAGCGGGAAGGGGGGGGGGCAGTACTTC. Residues: CSARGTSGKGGGQYF.

With respect to this clonotype: A much larger clone differs by one base, so this may be a read error. The chain is built from TRBV28 and TRBJ1-3, with a tentative D call TRBD1 (5 bases). Deletions cut 5 bases from V and 4 bases from J, with 9 bases between. CDR1 and CDR2 (germline): MDHEN, SYDVKM. The CDR3 has 13 residues. In DNA, the CDR3 is TGTGCCAGCAGTCCCTCAGGGGGAAACACCATATATTTT. Translation: CASSPSGGNTIYF.

This chain connects TRBV12-3 or TRBV12-4 to TRBJ1-2; D is uncertain. Between the trimmed V and J ends, which lost 5 bases and 8 bases, there was a span of 12 bases. This CDR3 comprises 12 residues. The CDR3 DNA reads as TGTGCCAGCAGTATACGCCTCCTAGGCTACACCTTC. The encoded protein is CASSIRLLGYTF.

The V gene is TRBV18, the J gene TRBJ2-1; 7 bases line up with TRBD2. V shed 6 bases, J shed 1 base, and the junction held 6 bases outside the gene matches. Germline lookup yields CDR1 KGHSH and CDR2 LQKENI. The length of the CDR3 is 15 residues. The CDR3: CASSRTSVSYNEQFF. For the CDR3, the DNA is TGTGCCAGCTCGCGGACTAGTGTTTCCTACAATGAGCAGTTCTTC.

This clonotype has ten or more counts. J is TRBJ2-1 and V is TRBV5-5; 10 nucleotides agree with TRBD2. With V trimmed by 1 base and J by 7 bases, 8 bases remained unmatched. The CDR3 consists of 16 residues. Germline V gene data show CDR1 as SGHKS and CDR2 as YYEKEE (reference sequence). CDR3 sequence: CASSLRLAGAENEQFF. The CDR3 coding sequence is TGTGCCAGCAGCTTGAGGCTAGCGGGAGCGGAAAATGAGCAGTTCTTC.

This clonotype was seen ten or more times. The CDR3 bases are TGTTTAAGTAGCGGGGTTAGCTCCTACGAGCAGTACTTC. This encodes CLSSGVSSYEQYF. The V gene is TRBV28, the J gene TRBJ2-7; 8 bases are a match to TRBD2. From germline, CDR1 is MDHEN and CDR2 SYDVKM. The CDR3 spans 13 residues.